These T cell receptor beta chains were read from a single sample in a study of CD8+ T cells in alopecia areata. Profiling relied on immunoSEQ multiplex PCR, and the TCRdb table lists in-frame clones only, not all of them. The sample holds roughly 140,000 clones, around four fifths seen once. This material consisted of CD8+ T cells sorted from blood, taken at week 4, from a patient treated with tofacitinib. These receptors were taken from a human donor with alopecia areata. Each CDR3 is given without its conserved first and last residue. Each record gives: V gene, J gene, clone size, CDR3 protein. The listing skips clone size in some rows; elsewhere it reads once, few, many or a size class.

TRBV27	TRBJ2-1	-	ASSLSASPQNEQF
TRBV11-2	TRBJ2-7	many	ASTLGRGGDYEQY
TRBV10-2	TRBJ1-2	-	ASTTGNYGYT
TRBV2	TRBJ2-1	once	ASPPGSSEQF
TRBV10-3	TRBJ2-4	-	AISDGGLAKNIQY
TRBV10-3	TRBJ1-5	-	AISDAGQLSNQPQH
TRBV27	TRBJ1-2	-	ASSFTGTYGYT
TRBV5-4	TRBJ1-1	-	ASRSSMNTEAF
TRBV6-6	TRBJ2-7	-	ASSHPRQGTYEQY
TRBV7-2	TRBJ2-3	-	ASSPLIGGPPDTQY
TRBV30	TRBJ1-2	-	AWKTGNYGYT
TRBV4-3	TRBJ2-2	-	ASSQEQLNTGELF
TRBV4-3	TRBJ2-1	-	ASSQPGLAGEQF
TRBV11-2	TRBJ1-1	-	ASTPGGNTEAF
TRBV4-3	TRBJ2-7	-	ASSQDKEAPYEQY
TRBV12-2	TRBJ1-2	-	ASRPSLDRKSYYGYT
TRBV4-3	TRBJ2-5	-	ASSQEWRGGQETQY
TRBV7-9	TRBJ2-3	-	ASSLGSSTDTQY
TRBV18	TRBJ2-7	-	ASPPTDRGLYEQY
TRBV27	TRBJ2-7	few	ASSAGGSSYEQY
TRBV13	TRBJ2-7	-	ASSFAGVHEQY
TRBV2	TRBJ2-4	-	ASSPGPEASQY
TRBV19	TRBJ2-4	once	ASRVSGGAKNIQY
TRBV14	TRBJ1-1	few	ASSLLLGNKDSMNTEAF
TRBV6-1	TRBJ1-2	-	ASSEGGGYT
TRBV19	TRBJ1-2	-	ASTTGVGYT
TRBV13	TRBJ2-3	-	ASSWRLASNTDTQY
TRBV4-3	TRBJ2-3	once	ASSQTPGQGGDTQY
TRBV4-3	TRBJ2-2	few	ASSHLADLSTGELF
TRBV27	TRBJ2-1	-	ASSFRRGGDEQF
TRBV5-1	TRBJ2-7	-	ASSLKAGDYEQY
TRBV11-2	TRBJ2-7	-	ASSLAGINEQY
TRBV13	TRBJ2-2	-	ASSPLKAGGTGELF
TRBV4-1	TRBJ1-5	once	ASSQESADQPQH
TRBV6-5	TRBJ1-2	-	ASSYSSAYGYT
TRBV5-1	TRBJ2-2	once	ASSITAPSNTGELF
TRBV19	TRBJ2-1	-	ASNGGYNEQF
TRBV7-6	TRBJ2-1	-	ASSLELRGANNEQF
TRBV2	TRBJ2-3	-	ASRALAGRTDTQY
TRBV5-1	TRBJ2-1	-	ASSWRGNEQF
TRBV6-6	TRBJ2-3	-	ASTYRADTQY
TRBV4-3	TRBJ2-1	-	ASSQDSGFYNEQF
TRBV29-1	TRBJ2-1	few	SVDEYNEQF
TRBV11-2	TRBJ2-1	few	ASSSPQQTDFYNEQF
TRBV12-5	TRBJ1-1	-	ASGLEPRRDTEAF
TRBV2	TRBJ1-2	-	ASSGTGGGYT
TRBV5-6	TRBJ2-3	-	ASSLGTSVSTDTQY
TRBV29-1	TRBJ1-2	-	SASPGQGTHSNYGYT
TRBV7-2	TRBJ2-7	-	ASSSTGSYEQY
TRBV11-1	TRBJ2-2	-	ASSSRSVRGHTGELF
TRBV2	TRBJ2-3	-	ASSEWTSGDTDTQY
TRBV4-1	TRBJ2-7	-	ASSQPGTSEAYEQY
TRBV5-1	TRBJ2-7	-	ASSWTSGGEGEQY
TRBV25-1	TRBJ2-3	-	ASSDTSLAGLADTQY
TRBV13	TRBJ1-1	-	ASSSPGRNTEAF